The clone carrying this T cell receptor beta chain was seen a handful of times. The target antigen is unknown. This entry belongs to a study of beta chain features in type 1 diabetes. Trimming took 6 bases from V and 1 from J; bases not matched to a gene: 10. Per germline, CDR1 SQVTM and CDR2 ANQGSEA. The CDR3 runs to 15 residues. Using CD45RO/CCR7/CD25/CD127/CD95/CD27, CD4+ naive, central memory, regulatory and stem cell-like memory cells were sorted. Findings and caveats of the study: The similarity of naive, central memory and Treg TCRB repertoires appeared greater among patients than among healthy donors. The VDJ junctions of type 1 diabetes patients carried fewer insertions and more deletions.

Every bit of the isolated RNA underwent reverse transcription, so sequencing read expressed TCRB transcripts. The repertoire was sequenced with immunoSEQ multiplex PCR; TCRdb's copy has only in-frame clones and lacks some. The sample includes 600,000 to 650,000 clones, about 16% of them seen just once. The chain is built from TRBV29-1 and TRBJ1-1, with 8 bases aligning to TRBD1. The origin of this receptor is a man younger than 35 in good health. The specimen was naive CD4+ T cells from blood. In DNA form, the CDR3 reads TGCAGCGTCACCCAGGGGGCGCCTGGGAACACTGAAGCTTTCTTT. Amino acids: CSVTQGAPGNTEAFF.